The rows below give T cell receptor beta chains drawn from one sample of a study of PD-1 blockade in classical Hodgkin lymphoma. TCRdb keeps only in-frame clones here, not all; method: immunoSEQ multiplex PCR. The sample has tens of thousands of clones, just under 80% seen once. This specimen consisted of peripheral blood mononuclear cells (PBMCs), obtained at baseline. These receptors all come from a human donor with classical Hodgkin lymphoma. The CDR3 runs from the conserved cysteine through the conserved F or W. Fields, in order: V gene, J gene, CDR3 protein.

v_call: TRBV20-1; j_call: TRBJ2-7; cdr3_aa: CSALQGEQYF
v_call: TRBV7-2; j_call: TRBJ2-1; cdr3_aa: CASSLNFGSYNEQFF
v_call: TRBV7-9; j_call: TRBJ2-7; cdr3_aa: CASSFGPYEQYF
v_call: TRBV11-2; j_call: TRBJ2-1; cdr3_aa: CASTGYNEQFF
v_call: TRBV7-2; j_call: TRBJ2-5; cdr3_aa: CASSETSGGLETQYF
v_call: TRBV7-8; j_call: TRBJ1-2; cdr3_aa: CASSLVIGGGNYGYTF
v_call: TRBV9; j_call: TRBJ2-1; cdr3_aa: CASSVGQGGYNEQFF
v_call: TRBV9; j_call: TRBJ2-2; cdr3_aa: CASSVAGGASGELFF
v_call: TRBV6-1; j_call: TRBJ2-7; cdr3_aa: CASSFYEQYF
v_call: TRBV7-2; j_call: TRBJ1-1; cdr3_aa: CASSLRTGLNTEAFF
v_call: TRBV7-7; j_call: TRBJ2-1; cdr3_aa: CASSLNLDRGHNEQFF
v_call: TRBV19; j_call: TRBJ1-2; cdr3_aa: CASSPRDRGYGYTF
v_call: TRBV29-1; j_call: TRBJ1-2; cdr3_aa: CSVEAGGYGYTF
v_call: TRBV6-1; j_call: TRBJ2-3; cdr3_aa: CASAPLAGGPDTQYF
v_call: TRBV2; j_call: TRBJ1-5; cdr3_aa: CASSVGGGGQPQHF
v_call: TRBV7-9; j_call: TRBJ2-3; cdr3_aa: CASSWVQGDTQYF
v_call: TRBV13; j_call: TRBJ2-7; cdr3_aa: CASSSVLSSYEQYF
v_call: TRBV10-3; j_call: TRBJ1-4; cdr3_aa: CAISSGGDEKLFF
v_call: TRBV5-1; j_call: TRBJ2-5; cdr3_aa: CASSLQGQGVGETQYF
v_call: TRBV4-3; j_call: TRBJ1-1; cdr3_aa: CASSQRGRNTEAFF
v_call: TRBV6-5; j_call: TRBJ1-2; cdr3_aa: CASSQGNYGYTF
v_call: TRBV18; j_call: TRBJ1-1; cdr3_aa: CASSSTGKETEAFF
v_call: TRBV7-2; j_call: TRBJ2-7; cdr3_aa: CASSSQGGPHEQYF
v_call: TRBV6-5; j_call: TRBJ2-7; cdr3_aa: CASSYSWEAHEQYF
v_call: TRBV10-3; j_call: TRBJ1-2; cdr3_aa: CAIPLGQGAVDYGYTF
v_call: TRBV30; j_call: TRBJ1-1; cdr3_aa: CAWSRGAGGTEAFF
v_call: TRBV11-2; j_call: TRBJ2-2; cdr3_aa: CASSSRDRNTGELFF
v_call: TRBV7-2; j_call: TRBJ2-3; cdr3_aa: CASSAGLAADTQYF
v_call: TRBV5-1; j_call: TRBJ2-7; cdr3_aa: CASSPGAEGEQYF
v_call: TRBV4-1; j_call: TRBJ1-1; cdr3_aa: CASSQGGRDTEAFF
v_call: TRBV11-2; j_call: TRBJ1-2; cdr3_aa: CASSPQGAGYGYTF
v_call: TRBV7-9; j_call: TRBJ1-3; cdr3_aa: CASSPPGLSGNTIYF
v_call: TRBV9; j_call: TRBJ2-2; cdr3_aa: CASSVMGQGVTGELFF
v_call: TRBV9; j_call: TRBJ2-5; cdr3_aa: CASSLGLAGPGGETQYF
v_call: TRBV6-4; j_call: TRBJ2-1; cdr3_aa: CASSDKGPHNEQFF
v_call: TRBV9; j_call: TRBJ2-5; cdr3_aa: CASSVARPGETQYF
v_call: TRBV13; j_call: TRBJ2-3; cdr3_aa: CASSLVRGSTDTQYF
v_call: TRBV9; j_call: TRBJ2-5; cdr3_aa: CASSVEGTRGETQYF
v_call: TRBV29-1; j_call: TRBJ2-5; cdr3_aa: CSAGLAGGPQYF
v_call: TRBV4-3; j_call: TRBJ1-2; cdr3_aa: CASSQEAAGGGYGYTF
v_call: TRBV10-3; j_call: TRBJ2-3; cdr3_aa: CAISESVSTDTQYF
v_call: TRBV7-2; j_call: TRBJ1-2; cdr3_aa: CASSTRTGGYGYTF
v_call: TRBV2; j_call: TRBJ1-2; cdr3_aa: CASSVGNYGYTF
v_call: TRBV10-3; j_call: TRBJ2-3; cdr3_aa: CAISAFPGTSTDTQYF
v_call: TRBV12-5; j_call: TRBJ2-1; cdr3_aa: CASGLPSGGHNEQFF
v_call: TRBV4-3; j_call: TRBJ2-7; cdr3_aa: CASSQGQGWGEQYF
v_call: TRBV6-6; j_call: TRBJ1-3; cdr3_aa: CASSPGLFPGNTIYF
v_call: TRBV5-8; j_call: TRBJ1-2; cdr3_aa: CASSFYRADYGYTF
v_call: TRBV2; j_call: TRBJ2-7; cdr3_aa: CASSDTGYEQYF
v_call: TRBV6-6; j_call: TRBJ2-2; cdr3_aa: CASSPYSGELFF
v_call: TRBV5-1; j_call: TRBJ2-1; cdr3_aa: CASSRSGTRSDEQFF
v_call: TRBV4-3; j_call: TRBJ2-1; cdr3_aa: CASSQDLLAGGYNEQFF
v_call: TRBV19; j_call: TRBJ2-3; cdr3_aa: CASQGRGSTDTQYF
v_call: TRBV9; j_call: TRBJ1-5; cdr3_aa: CASRETGARFQPQHF
v_call: TRBV7-3; j_call: TRBJ2-3; cdr3_aa: CASSLGSSPDTQYF
v_call: TRBV25-1; j_call: TRBJ2-2; cdr3_aa: CASSEGGRTTGELFF
v_call: TRBV23-1; j_call: TRBJ1-4; cdr3_aa: CASSQWINEKLFF
v_call: TRBV6-1; j_call: TRBJ1-1; cdr3_aa: CASSESGRAEAFF
v_call: TRBV7-2; j_call: TRBJ2-7; cdr3_aa: CASSTDRGLSEQYF